This TCR beta chain was sequenced for a study of response to subunit inactivated influenza vaccine. General study points: T cells newly recruited by each seasonal influenza vaccination are few, the authors suggested.

MiXCR, applied by TCRdb to the RT-PCR reads, yields one record per CDR3 protein. The data show more than 600,000 distinct CDR3 sequences, under 20% seen once. Turning to this clonotype: Its matching antigen is unknown.

The clonotype was recovered from a man in his forties or fifties who received an inactivated influenza vaccine. The sequenced sample was PBMCs from blood, obtained more than 4 days after vaccination.

CDR3 amino acids: CSARAGTGDIDEQYF. The CDR3 nucleotides are TGCAGTGCTAGGGCCGGGACAGGGGACATCGACGAGCAGTACTTC. This rearrangement joins TRBV20-1 to TRBJ2-7; TRBD1 matches 10 bases. With 3 bases clipped from V and 5 bases from J, the junction kept 10 bases outside the gene matches. There are 15 residues in the CDR3. From germline, CDR1 is DFQATT and CDR2 SNEGSKA (reference sequence).